This is a list of T cell receptor beta chains from one sample in a study of blood T cell repertoires in COVID-19. Assay: immunoSEQ multiplex PCR; the TCRdb copy retains only in-frame clones and omits some. The table records fewer than 650,000 clones, about 89% of them present only once. Material: peripheral blood. Receptors were obtained from a woman in her fifties or sixties with COVID-19, enrolled during active disease. Both conserved end residues are part of each CDR3. D genes are given only for firm matches. Where a row states a size, it is once, few, many or the class of an expanded clone; other rows omit it.

d_call,j_call,v_call,clone_size,cdr3_aa,cdr3_nt
.,TRBJ2-7,TRBV5-1,.,CASSLVGGGSYEQYF,TGCGCCAGCAGCTTGGTGGGGGGAGGCTCCTACGAGCAGTACTTC
.,TRBJ1-1,TRBV6-1,few,CASSEVGLNTEAFF,TGTGCCAGCAGTGAAGTGGGGCTGAACACTGAAGCTTTCTTT
.,TRBJ1-4,TRBV27,.,CASSLKPGLYEKLFF,TGTGCCAGCAGCCTAAAGCCGGGACTGTATGAAAAACTGTTTTTT
.,TRBJ1-5,TRBV6-5,.,CASRGKGISQPQHF,TGTGCCAGCCGGGGGAAGGGTATAAGTCAGCCCCAGCATTTT
TRBD1,TRBJ1-2,TRBV5-4,.,CASSHRTGEGASNYGYTF,TGTGCCAGCAGTCATAGGACAGGGGAAGGGGCCTCTAACTATGGCTACACCTTC
TRBD1,TRBJ2-5,TRBV18,.,CASSKTGGAETQYF,TGTGCCAGCTCAAAAACAGGGGGCGCGGAGACCCAGTACTTC
.,TRBJ2-7,TRBV5-1,once,CASSLVAGSPWEQYF,TGCGCCAGCAGCTTGGTGGCAGGCTCCCCGTGGGAGCAGTACTTC
.,TRBJ2-3,TRBV27,.,CASSADIDGDTQYF,TGTGCCAGCAGCGCGGACATTGACGGAGATACGCAGTATTTT
TRBD1,TRBJ1-2,TRBV28,.,CASSVPGGTGTIGYTF,TGTGCCAGCAGCGTTCCCGGCGGGACAGGGACTATCGGCTACACCTTC
TRBD1,TRBJ2-3,TRBV28,.,CASSSPGQGARGDTQYF,TGTGCCAGCAGTTCCCCCGGACAGGGGGCGCGGGGAGATACGCAGTATTTT
.,TRBJ1-1,TRBV5-4,few,CASSLGQGGTEAFF,TGTGCCAGCAGCCTCGGACAAGGCGGCACTGAAGCTTTCTTT
.,TRBJ1-3,TRBV21-1,.,CASSKGEARASSSGNTIYF,TGTGCCAGCAGCAAAGGGGAAGCGAGGGCCTCTAGCTCTGGAAACACCATATATTTT
TRBD1,TRBJ1-2,TRBV12-5,few,CASGFGGTGSYTF,TGTGCTAGTGGTTTTGGAGGGACAGGGAGCTACACCTTC
.,TRBJ1-1,TRBV29-1,once,CSVDVQVTEAFF,TGCAGCGTTGATGTCCAGGTCACTGAAGCTTTCTTT
.,TRBJ2-2,TRBV5-1,.,CASSLAMSGVLGTGELFF,TGCGCCAGCAGCTTGGCCATGTCAGGGGTGTTAGGCACCGGGGAGCTGTTTTTT
TRBD1,TRBJ2-1,TRBV10-3,.,CAISEGRTGNNEQFF,TGTGCCATCAGTGAGGGGAGGACAGGGAACAATGAGCAGTTCTTC
.,TRBJ2-3,TRBV4-2,.,CASSQDFLASLTDTQYF,TGTGCCAGCAGCCAAGACTTTCTAGCGTCCCTCACAGATACGCAGTATTTT
TRBD1,TRBJ1-5,TRBV29-1,.,CSVGQGSGAQPQHF,TGCAGCGTGGGACAGGGGTCGGGGGCTCAGCCCCAGCATTTT
TRBD1,TRBJ2-5,TRBV9,.,CASSFGTGLGPQYF,TGTGCCAGCAGCTTCGGGACAGGCCTCGGGCCCCAGTACTTC
TRBD1,TRBJ1-2,TRBV15,.,CATSRDAWDSDGYTF,TGTGCCACCAGCAGAGATGCTTGGGACAGTGATGGCTACACCTTC
.,TRBJ2-1,TRBV11-1,.,CASSLLPAANEQFF,TGTGCCAGCAGCCTTCTTCCAGCGGCCAATGAGCAGTTCTTC
TRBD1,TRBJ1-2,TRBV9,once,CASSVYGGGGYTF,TGTGCCAGCAGCGTATACGGAGGGGGCGGCTACACCTTC
TRBD1,TRBJ1-1,TRBV30,.,CAYSTGDRTEAFF,TGTGCCTATTCGACAGGGGACCGCACTGAAGCTTTCTTT
.,TRBJ2-1,TRBV3-1/TRBV3-2,.,CASSQDSTRAYNEQFF,TGTGCCAGCAGCCAAGACTCGACTAGGGCCTACAATGAGCAGTTCTTC
TRBD2,TRBJ2-2,TRBV5-4,.,CASSPARTSGGPVGELFF,TGTGCCAGCAGCCCCGCCCGGACTAGCGGGGGGCCGGTCGGGGAGCTGTTTTTT
.,TRBJ1-1,TRBV5-1,.,CASSLELLNTEAFF,TGCGCCAGCAGCTTGGAACTGTTGAACACTGAAGCTTTCTTT
.,TRBJ1-1,TRBV10-1,once,CASSDGHRAEAFF,TGCGCCAGCAGCGATGGGCACAGGGCTGAAGCTTTCTTT
.,TRBJ1-2,TRBV5-1,.,CASSPDRPPNYGYTF,TGCGCCAGCAGCCCGGACAGACCTCCTAACTATGGCTACACCTTC
TRBD2,TRBJ2-7,TRBV7-3,.,CASSGRTSGGKSQTLSSYEQYF,TGTGCCAGCAGCGGCCGGACTAGCGGGGGCAAAAGCCAAACTCTAAGCTCCTACGAGCAGTACTTC
TRBD1,TRBJ1-2,TRBV4-1,.,CASSQSGDRRYGYTF,TGCGCCAGCAGCCAATCTGGGGACAGACGCTATGGCTACACCTTC
.,TRBJ2-1,TRBV6-4,once,CASSDGDLGGLYDNEQFF,TGTGCCAGCAGTGACGGGGATTTAGGCGGGCTTTATGACAATGAGCAGTTCTTC
.,TRBJ1-1,TRBV30,.,CAGRSRRENTEAFF,TGTGCCGGTCGTAGTCGGCGGGAGAACACTGAAGCTTTCTTT
.,TRBJ2-7,TRBV10-3,.,CAISERGIPYEQYF,TGTGCCATCAGTGAGAGGGGGATTCCCTACGAGCAGTACTTC
.,TRBJ2-3,TRBV11-3,.,CASSPRAGRTDTQYF,TGTGCCAGCAGCCCCCGGGCGGGGCGCACAGATACGCAGTATTTT
TRBD1,TRBJ1-1,TRBV2,.,CASTKGAILF,TGTGCCAGCACCAAGGGGGCGATACTCTTT
.,TRBJ2-2,TRBV6-4,.,CASSVQGTGELFF,TGTGCCAGCAGTGTGCAGGGGACCGGGGAGCTGTTTTTT
.,TRBJ1-3,TRBV6-4,.,CASSASGTAGNTIYF,TGTGCCAGCAGTGCCTCAGGGACTGCTGGAAACACCATATATTTT
.,TRBJ2-5,TRBV29-1,.,CSARGVQETQYF,TGCAGCGCCAGGGGGGTCCAAGAGACCCAGTACTTC
TRBD1,TRBJ1-4,TRBV18,.,CASSPTQGADGEKLFF,TGTGCCAGCTCACCAACACAGGGGGCGGACGGTGAAAAACTGTTTTTT
.,TRBJ2-1,TRBV6-5,once,CASSSRGSFGNEQFF,TGTGCCAGCAGCTCCCGGGGGTCCTTCGGAAATGAGCAGTTCTTC
.,TRBJ1-4,TRBV7-9,.,CASSPGGDEKLFF,TGTGCCAGCAGCCCCGGAGGGGATGAAAAACTGTTTTTT
TRBD2,TRBJ2-5,TRBV7-7,once,CASSLGLADKETQYF,TGTGCCAGCAGCTTAGGACTAGCCGATAAAGAGACCCAGTACTTC
.,TRBJ2-7,TRBV11-2,.,CASSFGYYEQYF,TGTGCCAGCAGCTTCGGGTACTACGAGCAGTACTTC
.,TRBJ1-1,TRBV7-2,.,CASSFSVVVSTEAFF,TGTGCCAGCAGCTTTTCCGTCGTAGTCTCCACTGAAGCTTTCTTT
.,TRBJ2-3,TRBV5-4,.,CGMESGFGTDTQYF,TGTGGAATGGAGTCCGGGTTCGGGACAGATACGCAGTATTTT
TRBD1,TRBJ2-3,TRBV28,.,CASSVLPGTGDTDTQYF,TGTGCCAGCAGTGTCTTACCCGGGACAGGGGACACAGATACGCAGTATTTT
.,TRBJ1-2,TRBV2,.,CASSEGGRYGYTF,TGTGCCAGCAGTGAGGGGGGACGCTATGGCTACACCTTC
.,TRBJ1-1,TRBV20-1,once,CSAFNTEAFF,TGCAGTGCCTTTAACACTGAAGCTTTCTTT
.,TRBJ1-4,TRBV5-6,.,CASSLGAAGTNEKLFF,TGTGCCAGCAGCTTGGGAGCGGCCGGTACTAATGAAAAACTGTTTTTT
.,TRBJ2-1,TRBV14,.,CASSPAGFFDEQFF,TGTGCCAGCAGCCCGGCAGGGTTCTTCGATGAGCAGTTCTTC
TRBD1,TRBJ1-4,TRBV27,once,CASSRWGQGGEKLFF,TGTGCCAGCAGTAGGTGGGGACAGGGGGGTGAAAAACTGTTTTTT
.,TRBJ2-7,TRBV28,.,CASMPPGYSYEQYF,TGTGCCAGCATGCCCCCGGGGTATTCCTACGAGCAGTACTTC
TRBD2,TRBJ2-7,TRBV5-1,.,CASSPSIGTSAYEQYF,TGCGCCAGCAGCCCGTCGATCGGGACTAGCGCCTACGAGCAGTACTTC